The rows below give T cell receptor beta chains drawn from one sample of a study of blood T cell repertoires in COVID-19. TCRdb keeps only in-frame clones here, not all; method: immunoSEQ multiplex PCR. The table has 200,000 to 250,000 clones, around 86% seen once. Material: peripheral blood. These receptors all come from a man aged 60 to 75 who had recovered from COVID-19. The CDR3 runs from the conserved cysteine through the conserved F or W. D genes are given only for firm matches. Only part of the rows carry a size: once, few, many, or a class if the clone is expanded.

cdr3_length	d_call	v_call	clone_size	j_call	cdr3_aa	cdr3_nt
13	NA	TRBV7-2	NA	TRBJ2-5	CASSLPLQETQYF	TGTGCCAGCAGCTTACCTCTCCAAGAGACCCAGTACTTC
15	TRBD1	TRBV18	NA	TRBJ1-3	CASSADRGPVNTIYF	TGTGCCAGCTCCGCGGACAGGGGGCCGGTAAACACCATATATTTT
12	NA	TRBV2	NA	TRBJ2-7	CATNVDRGEQYF	TGTGCCACAAACGTGGATCGGGGGGAGCAGTACTTC
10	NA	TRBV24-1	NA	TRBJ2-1	CATRRDEQFF	TGTGCCACCAGGAGAGATGAGCAGTTCTTC
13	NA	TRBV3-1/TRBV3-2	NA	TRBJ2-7	CASSGSGSYEQYF	TGTGCCAGTAGCGGAAGCGGCTCCTACGAGCAGTACTTC
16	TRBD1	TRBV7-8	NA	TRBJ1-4	CASSQPTGGSNEKLFF	TGTGCCAGCAGCCAACCGACAGGGGGCAGTAATGAAAAACTGTTTTTT
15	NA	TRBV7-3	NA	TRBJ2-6	CASSLINSGANVLTF	TGTGCCAGCAGCTTAATTAACTCTGGGGCCAACGTCCTGACTTTC
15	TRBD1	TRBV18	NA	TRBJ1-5	CASSPGTAVNQPQHF	TGTGCCAGCTCTCCGGGGACAGCAGTCAATCAGCCCCAGCATTTT
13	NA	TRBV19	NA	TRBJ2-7	CASSAFGSYEQYF	TGTGCCAGTAGTGCGTTTGGCTCCTACGAGCAGTACTTC
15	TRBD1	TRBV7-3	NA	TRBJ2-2	CASSPQTGRAGELFF	TGTGCCAGCAGCCCACAGACAGGGCGCGCCGGGGAGCTGTTTTTT
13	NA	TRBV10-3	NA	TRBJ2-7	CAISEPGLYEQYF	TGTGCCATCAGTGAGCCGGGACTCTACGAGCAGTACTTC
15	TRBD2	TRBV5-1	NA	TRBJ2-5	CASSRTSGGGETQYF	TGCGCCAGCAGCCGGACTAGCGGGGGTGGTGAGACCCAGTACTTC
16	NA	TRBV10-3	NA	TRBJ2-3	CAISDMGYTSTDTQYF	TGTGCCATCAGTGACATGGGCTACACTAGCACAGATACGCAGTATTTT
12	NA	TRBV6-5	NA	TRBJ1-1	CASSYSTGQAFF	TGTGCCAGCAGTTACAGTACAGGGCAAGCTTTCTTT
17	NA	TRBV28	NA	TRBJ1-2	CASSLTGGQNVNYGYTF	TGTGCCAGCAGTTTAACGGGTGGACAGAATGTTAACTATGGCTACACCTTC
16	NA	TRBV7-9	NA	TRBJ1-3	CASSPDSTFGGNTIYF	TGTGCCAGCAGCCCTGACAGTACCTTCGGGGGAAACACCATATATTTT
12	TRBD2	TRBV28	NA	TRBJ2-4	CASSRLAASEYF	TGTGCCAGCAGTCGACTAGCCGCCTCGGAGTACTTC
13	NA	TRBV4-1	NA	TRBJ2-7	CASSQEWGREQYF	TGCGCCAGCAGCCAAGAATGGGGGCGCGAGCAGTACTTC
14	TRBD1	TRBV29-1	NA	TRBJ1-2	CSGGDRGIFYGYTF	TGCAGCGGTGGGGACAGGGGTATCTTCTATGGCTACACCTTC
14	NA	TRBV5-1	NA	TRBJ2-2	CASRTGEVTGELFF	TGCGCCAGCAGGACGGGGGAGGTTACCGGGGAGCTGTTTTTT
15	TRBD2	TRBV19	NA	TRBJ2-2	CATWEGSANTGELFF	TGTGCCACCTGGGAGGGGTCTGCGAACACCGGGGAGCTGTTTTTT
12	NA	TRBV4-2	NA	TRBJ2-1	CASSPEYNEQFF	TGTGCCAGCAGCCCGGAGTACAATGAGCAGTTCTTC
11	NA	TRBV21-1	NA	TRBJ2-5	CASSIRETQYF	TGTGCCAGCAGCATCAGAGAGACCCAGTACTTC
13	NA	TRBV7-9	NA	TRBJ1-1	CASSFQRRTEAFF	TGTGCCAGCAGCTTCCAGCGCCGTACTGAAGCTTTCTTT
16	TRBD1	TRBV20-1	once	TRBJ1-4	CSASRTGGEVSEKLFF	TGCAGTGCTAGTAGAACAGGGGGGGAGGTTAGTGAAAAACTGTTTTTT
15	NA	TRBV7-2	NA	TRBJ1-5	CASSLGLSGNQPQHF	TGTGCCAGCAGCTTAGGACTGTCCGGCAATCAGCCCCAGCATTTT
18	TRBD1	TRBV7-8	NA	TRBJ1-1	CASSSRTGFQVGNTEAFF	TGTGCCAGCAGCTCCCGGACAGGGTTCCAAGTGGGGAACACTGAAGCTTTCTTT
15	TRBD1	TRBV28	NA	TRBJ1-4	CASSSRQGTNEKLFF	TGTGCCAGCAGTTCACGACAGGGAACTAATGAAAAACTGTTTTTT
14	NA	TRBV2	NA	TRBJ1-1	CASSAPGGVTEAFF	TGTGCCAGCAGTGCCCCGGGGGGAGTCACTGAAGCTTTCTTT